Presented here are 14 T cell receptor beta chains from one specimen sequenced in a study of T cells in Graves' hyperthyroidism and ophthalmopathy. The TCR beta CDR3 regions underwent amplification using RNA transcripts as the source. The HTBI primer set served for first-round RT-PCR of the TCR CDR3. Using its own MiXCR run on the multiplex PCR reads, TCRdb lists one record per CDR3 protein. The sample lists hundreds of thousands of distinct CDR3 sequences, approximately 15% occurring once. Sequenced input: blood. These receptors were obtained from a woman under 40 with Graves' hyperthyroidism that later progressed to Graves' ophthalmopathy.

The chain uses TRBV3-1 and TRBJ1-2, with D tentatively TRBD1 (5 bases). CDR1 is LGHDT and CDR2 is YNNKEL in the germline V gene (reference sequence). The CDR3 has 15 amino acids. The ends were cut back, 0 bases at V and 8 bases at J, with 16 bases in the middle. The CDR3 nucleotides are TGTGCCAGCAGCCAAGATCAAGGGGAGACGAGAGGCTACACCTTC. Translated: CASSQDQGETRGYTF. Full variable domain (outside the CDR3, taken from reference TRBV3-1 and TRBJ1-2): DTAVSQTPKYLVTQMGNDKSIKCEQNLGHDTMYWYKQDSKKFLKIMFSYNNKELIINETVPNRFSPKSPDKAHLNLHINSLELGDSAVYFCASSQDQGETRGYTFGSGTRLTVV.

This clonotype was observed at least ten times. This CDR3 reads CARRHAGANVLTF. CDR3 DNA: TGTGCCCGTAGACATGCTGGGGCCAACGTCCTGACTTTC. The chain carries TRBV30 and TRBJ2-6; no definite D call. V was pared by 8 bases and J by 2 bases, with 10 bases between. This CDR3 spans 13 amino acids. Germline V CDR1 and CDR2: GTSNPN, SVGIG (reference sequence).

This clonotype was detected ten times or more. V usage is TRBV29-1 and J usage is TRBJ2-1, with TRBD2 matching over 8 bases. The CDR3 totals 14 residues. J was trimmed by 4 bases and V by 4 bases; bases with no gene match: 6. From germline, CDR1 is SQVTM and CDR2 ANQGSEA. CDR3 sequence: CSVGVAGSYNEQFF. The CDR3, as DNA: TGCAGCGTTGGAGTAGCGGGATCTTACAATGAGCAGTTCTTC.

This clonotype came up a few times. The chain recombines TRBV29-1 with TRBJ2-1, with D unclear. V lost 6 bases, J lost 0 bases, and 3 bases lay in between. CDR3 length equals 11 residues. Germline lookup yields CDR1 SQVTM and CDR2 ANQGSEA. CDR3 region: CSVSSYNEQFF. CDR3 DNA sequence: TGCAGCGTGAGCTCCTACAATGAGCAGTTCTTC.

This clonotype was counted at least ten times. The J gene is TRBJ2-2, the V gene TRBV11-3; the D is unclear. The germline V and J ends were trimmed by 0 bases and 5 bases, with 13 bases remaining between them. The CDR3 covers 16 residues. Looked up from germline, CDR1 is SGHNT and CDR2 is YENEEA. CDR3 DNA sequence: TGTGCCAGCAGCTTAGAGGGTGTCCTGCGGACCGGGGAGCTGTTTTTT. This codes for CASSLEGVLRTGELFF.

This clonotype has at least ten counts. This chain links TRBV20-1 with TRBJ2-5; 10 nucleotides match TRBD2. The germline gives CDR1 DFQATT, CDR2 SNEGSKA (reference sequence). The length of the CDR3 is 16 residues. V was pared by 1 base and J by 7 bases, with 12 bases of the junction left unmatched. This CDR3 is CSARGEAGGQGGTQYF. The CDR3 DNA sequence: TGCAGTGCTAGAGGGGAAGCGGGAGGGCAAGGAGGGACCCAGTACTTC.

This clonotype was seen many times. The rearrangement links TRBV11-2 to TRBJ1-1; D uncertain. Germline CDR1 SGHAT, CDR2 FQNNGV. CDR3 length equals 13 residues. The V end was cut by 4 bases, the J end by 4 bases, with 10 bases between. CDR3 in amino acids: CASSSLTPTEAFF. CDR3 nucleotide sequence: TGTGCCAGCAGCTCCTTAACCCCCACTGAAGCTTTCTTT.

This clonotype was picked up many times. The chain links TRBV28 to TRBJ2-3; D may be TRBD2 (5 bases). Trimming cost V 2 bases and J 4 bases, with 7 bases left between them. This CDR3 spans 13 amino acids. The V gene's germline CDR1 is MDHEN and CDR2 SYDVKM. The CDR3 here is CASSLAGSDTQYF. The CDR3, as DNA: TGTGCCAGCAGTTTAGCGGGTTCAGATACGCAGTATTTT.

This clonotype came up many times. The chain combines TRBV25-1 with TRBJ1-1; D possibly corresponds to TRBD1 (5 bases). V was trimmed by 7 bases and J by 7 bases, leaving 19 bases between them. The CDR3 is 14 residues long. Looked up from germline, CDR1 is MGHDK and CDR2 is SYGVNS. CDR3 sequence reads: CASTGGGRYFEAFF. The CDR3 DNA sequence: TGTGCCAGCACCGGGGGTGGACGGTACTTTGAAGCTTTCTTT.

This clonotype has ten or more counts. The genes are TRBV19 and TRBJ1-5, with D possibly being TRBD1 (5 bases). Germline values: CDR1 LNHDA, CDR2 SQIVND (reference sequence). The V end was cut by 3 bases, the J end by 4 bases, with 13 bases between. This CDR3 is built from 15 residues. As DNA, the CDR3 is TGTGCCAGTAGTATGGAAGGACACGCGAATCAGCCCCAGCATTTT. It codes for CASSMEGHANQPQHF.

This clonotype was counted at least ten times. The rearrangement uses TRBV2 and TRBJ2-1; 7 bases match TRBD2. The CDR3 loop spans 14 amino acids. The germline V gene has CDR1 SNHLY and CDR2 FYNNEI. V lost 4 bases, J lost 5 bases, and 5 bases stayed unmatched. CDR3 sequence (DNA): TGTGCCAGCAGTGGGCCTAGCGGCAACAATGAGCAGTTCTTC. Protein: CASSGPSGNNEQFF.

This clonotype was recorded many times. The CDR3 reads CSVTPGNNYNEQFF. In DNA form, the CDR3 reads TGCAGCGTCACCCCCGGAAATAACTACAATGAGCAGTTCTTC. The chain combines TRBV29-1 with TRBJ2-1; D is unresolved. The germline V gene has CDR1 SQVTM and CDR2 ANQGSEA. The germline V and J ends were trimmed by 6 bases and 3 bases, with 15 bases remaining between them. This CDR3 is 14 amino acids long.

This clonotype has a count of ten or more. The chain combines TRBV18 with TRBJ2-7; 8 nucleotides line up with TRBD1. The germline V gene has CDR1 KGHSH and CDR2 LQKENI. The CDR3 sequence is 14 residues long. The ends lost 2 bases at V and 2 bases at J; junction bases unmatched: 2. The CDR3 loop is CASSPEGQAYEQYF. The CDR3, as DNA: TGTGCCAGCTCACCAGAGGGACAGGCCTACGAGCAGTACTTC.

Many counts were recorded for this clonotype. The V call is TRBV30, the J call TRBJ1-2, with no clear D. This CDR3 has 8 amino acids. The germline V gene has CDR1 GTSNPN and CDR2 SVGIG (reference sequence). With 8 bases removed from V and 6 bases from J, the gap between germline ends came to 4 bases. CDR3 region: CAANGYTF. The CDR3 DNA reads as TGTGCCGCCAATGGCTACACCTTC.